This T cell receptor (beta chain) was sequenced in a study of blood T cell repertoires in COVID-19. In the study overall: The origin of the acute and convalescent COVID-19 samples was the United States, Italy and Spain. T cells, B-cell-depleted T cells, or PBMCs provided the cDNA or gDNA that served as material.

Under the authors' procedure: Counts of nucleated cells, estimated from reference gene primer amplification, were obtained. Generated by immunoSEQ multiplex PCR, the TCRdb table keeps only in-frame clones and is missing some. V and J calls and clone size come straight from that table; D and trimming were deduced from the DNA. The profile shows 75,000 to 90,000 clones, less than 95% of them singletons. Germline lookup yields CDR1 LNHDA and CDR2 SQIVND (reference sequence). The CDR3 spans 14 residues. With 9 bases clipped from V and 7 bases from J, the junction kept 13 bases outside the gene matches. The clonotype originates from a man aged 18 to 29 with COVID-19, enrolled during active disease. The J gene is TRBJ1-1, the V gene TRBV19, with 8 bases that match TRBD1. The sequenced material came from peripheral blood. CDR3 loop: CASSWDRSHFEAFF. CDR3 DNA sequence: TGTGCCAGCAGCTGGGACAGGTCACATTTTGAAGCTTTCTTT.